This T cell receptor (beta chain) came from a study of T cell responses to AZD1222 COVID-19 vaccine. The study's findings and limits: Researchers took repertoire samples only after the peak T cell response had come. In the spike-specific TCR repertoire, nearly half reportedly target unmutated variant regions.

The sample holds one count of this clone. The antigen is not known. Measured with immunoSEQ multiplex PCR; TCRdb has only the in-frame clones, and not every one. This sample carries more than 95,000 clones, 88% of them seen once, and the ten largest clones take around 8.7%. The CDR3 consists of 15 residues. This chain joins TRBV12-1 and TRBJ2-7; the table's D call of TRBD1 was not tested on the DNA. TRBV12-1 is annotated as a pseudogene. The source of this sequence is an adult in good health. The specimen comprised peripheral blood, sampled on day 0 of AZD1222 vaccination. CDR3: CASSFGAPQGSEQYF. The CDR3 DNA sequence: TGTGCCAGCAGCTTTGGGGCCCCACAGGGGAGCGAGCAGTACTTC.